Shown below are 16 T cell receptor beta chains from a single sample sequenced in a study of blood T cell repertoires in COVID-19. Produced via immunoSEQ multiplex PCR; TCRdb's table is partial and in-frame only. The sample holds 25,000 to 35,000 clones; approximately 87% are singletons and the top ten take approximately 15%. Specimen: peripheral blood. The receptors were sampled from an older man with active COVID-19.

In DNA, the CDR3 is TGTGCCTGGAGTAGAGGACTGGACACTGAAGCTTTCTTT. It translates to CAWSRGLDTEAFF. The chain uses TRBV30 and TRBJ1-1; the D is unclear. Germline assignment: CDR1 GTSNPN and CDR2 SVGIG (reference sequence). V lost 2 bases and J 3 bases, leaving 10 bases between the germline ends. The CDR3 has 13 amino acids.

This chain connects TRBV4-2 to TRBJ1-4; D is undetermined. Germline V CDR1 and CDR2: LGHNA, YNFKEQ. This CDR3 has 16 amino acids. The V end lost 6 bases, the J end lost 0 bases, and 14 bases lay between the germline ends. CDR3 sequence: CASRNEARATNEKLFF. In DNA, the CDR3 is TGTGCCAGCAGAAATGAAGCCCGTGCAACTAATGAAAAACTGTTTTTT.

V is TRBV5-1 and J is TRBJ2-6; possible D gene TRBD1, 5 bases. The CDR3 length is 14 residues. V dropped 7 bases and J dropped 2 bases, with 10 bases sitting between them. Looked up from germline, CDR1 is SGHRS and CDR2 is YFSETQ. The CDR3 bases are TGCGCCAGCTTGACAGAGCCTGGGGCCAACGTCCTGACTTTC. Its protein is CASLTEPGANVLTF.

The rearrangement links TRBV6-1 to TRBJ1-3; 8 nucleotides match TRBD1. CDR1 is MNHNS, CDR2 SASEGT, per germline. V shed 2 bases, J shed 3 bases, and the junction held 6 bases outside the gene matches. The CDR3 totals 16 residues. The CDR3 sequence is CASSERDRGHGNTIYF. CDR3 bases: TGTGCCAGCAGTGAAAGAGACAGGGGCCATGGAAACACCATATATTTT.

V is TRBV7-3 and J is TRBJ1-5; TRBD1 might be the D (5 bases). Germline CDR1 SGHTA, CDR2 FQGTGA. The V gene lost 10 bases and the J gene lost 3 bases, with 16 bases spanning the gap. The CDR3 runs 14 residues. CDR3 residues: CATIGHLNNQPQHF. The CDR3, as DNA: TGTGCCACTATTGGACACCTGAACAATCAGCCCCAGCATTTT.

The chain recombines TRBV12-5 with TRBJ2-7; 7 bases agree with TRBD1. The CDR3 covers 14 residues. Per germline, CDR1 LGHNT and CDR2 FRNRAP. V was clipped by 1 base and J by 5 bases; unmatched bases: 5. The CDR3 here is CASGLGQGAHEQYF. DNA for the CDR3: TGTGCTAGTGGTTTGGGACAGGGAGCCCACGAGCAGTACTTC.

The sample holds a few counts of this clone. The rearrangement joins TRBV5-1 to TRBJ1-3; the D gene is possibly TRBD1 (5 bases). The V gene's germline CDR1 is SGHRS and CDR2 YFSETQ. There are 16 residues in the CDR3. The V end was cut by 4 bases, the J end by 7 bases, with 21 bases between. In DNA form, the CDR3 reads TGCGCCAGCAGCCCGGGACTGACTTCTGTTGGGAACACCATATATTTT. Amino acid sequence: CASSPGLTSVGNTIYF.

CDR3 DNA sequence: TGCAGCGTTATTGAGGGGGCGAGATACGAGCAGTACTTC. Amino acid sequence: CSVIEGARYEQYF. The chain carries TRBV29-1 and TRBJ2-7; 7 bases align to TRBD1. The CDR3 has 13 amino acids. V was clipped by 5 bases and J by 4 bases; unmatched bases: 8. Per the germline V gene, CDR1 is SQVTM and CDR2 is ANQGSEA.

Note on this clone: A read error may account for a junction end that differs from germline. Other DNA sequences in the same sample also yield this CDR3. The V call is TRBV2, the J call TRBJ1-2, with 7 bases that match TRBD1. Germline lookup yields CDR1 SNHLY and CDR2 FYNNEI. CDR3 size: 13 residues. The CDR3 DNA reads as TGTGCCAGCAGTCAGACAGGGTATTCTGGCTACACCTTT. Its translation: CASSQTGYSGYTF. The variable domain in full, completed from reference TRBV2 and TRBJ1-2, reads EPEVTQTPSHQVTQMGQEVILRCVPISNHLYFYWYRQILGQKVEFLVSFYNNEISEKSEIFDDQFSVERPDGSNFTLKIRSTKLEDSAMYFCASSQTGYSGYTFGSGTRLTVV.

V is TRBV5-1 and J is TRBJ2-7; TRBD2 might be the D (6 bases). CDR1 is SGHRS, CDR2 YFSETQ, per germline. The CDR3 is 15 amino acids. Deletions cut 0 bases from V and 1 base from J, with 11 bases between. The CDR3 coding sequence is TGCGCCAGCAGCTTGGGGGCAGGGAGGTCCTACGAGCAGTACTTC. Its protein is CASSLGAGRSYEQYF.

This chain links TRBV11-3 with TRBJ2-5; 9 bases are a match to TRBD1. CDR3 length: 18 residues. Per germline, CDR1 SGHNT and CDR2 YENEEA. V was pared by 5 bases and J by 0 bases, with 13 bases of the junction left unmatched. The CDR3 loop reads CASSNPGWGTGNQETQYF. CDR3 bases: TGTGCCAGCAGCAACCCCGGGTGGGGGACAGGGAACCAAGAGACCCAGTACTTC.

This sequence joins TRBV28 and TRBJ1-2; no clear D. CDR1 is MDHEN, CDR2 SYDVKM, per germline. The CDR3 loop spans 15 amino acids. Trimming took off 0 bases at V and 7 bases at J, with 15 bases between the two ends. The CDR3 sequence: CASSLWGSDTIGYTF. For the CDR3, the DNA is TGTGCCAGCAGTTTATGGGGTAGCGACACTATTGGCTACACCTTC.

This clone occurred a few times. This chain joins TRBV19 and TRBJ1-1; unclear D gene. The germline V and J ends were trimmed by 5 bases and 4 bases, with 11 bases remaining between them. Germline V lookup: CDR1 LNHDA, CDR2 SQIVND (reference sequence). The length of the CDR3 is 13 residues. The CDR3 reads CASSSQMATEAFF. CDR3 nucleotides: TGTGCCAGTAGTTCACAAATGGCCACTGAAGCTTTCTTT.

The V and J genes are TRBV4-3 and TRBJ2-4; 9 bases map to TRBD2. Germline lookup yields CDR1 LGHNA and CDR2 YSLEER. Trimming removed 1 base from V and 3 bases from J; junction bases left unmatched: 10. CDR3 size: 18 residues. CDR3 sequence (DNA): TGCGCCAGCAGCCAAGTCCGAGCGGGGGGCACCGTCAAAAACATTCAGTACTTC. It encodes CASSQVRAGGTVKNIQYF.

The rearrangement links TRBV5-1 to TRBJ2-1, with D possibly TRBD2 on 6 matching bases. The CDR3 covers 16 residues. V was cut by 0 bases and J by 5 bases, with 15 bases left in between. CDR1 and CDR2 from the germline V gene are SGHRS and YFSETQ. This CDR3 is CASSLGLGLSDNEQFF. CDR3 in DNA: TGCGCCAGCAGCTTGGGACTAGGGTTATCCGACAATGAGCAGTTCTTC.

The chain has TRBV23-1 and TRBJ2-2; D not certain. TRBV23-1 is marked as an open reading frame, function uncertain. V was cut by 4 bases and J by 9 bases, with 9 bases left in between. The CDR3 runs to 12 residues. CDR3 in amino acids: CASSRAHRELFF. The CDR3 DNA sequence: TGCGCCAGCAGTCGTGCACACCGGGAGCTGTTTTTT.